The T cell receptor (beta chain) described here comes from a study of OX40 agonist ivuxolimab in advanced cancers. The V gene's germline CDR1 is GTSNPN and CDR2 SVGIG (reference sequence). Trimming shortened V by 0 bases and J by 0 bases, and 12 bases separated the two germline ends. The CDR3 consists of 15 residues. Clones were sequenced by immunoSEQ multiplex PCR, and TCRdb holds only the in-frame ones, with some missing. The sample consists of tens of thousands of clones, 90% of them appearing once. Overall study findings and caveats: In the 0.1-3.0 mg/kg groups, partial responders showed among the lowest expansion.

Notes on this clone: Its target is not known.

The receptor was isolated from an adult with an advanced solid tumor such as melanoma, head and neck, liver or kidney cancer. The specimen was CD4+ or CD8+ T cells sorted from blood, collected in a trial of the OX40 agonist ivuxolimab. The chain uses TRBV30 and TRBJ2-7, with D perhaps TRBD1 or TRBD2 (6 bases each). CDR3 residues: CAWSVRGANSYEQYF. The CDR3 bases are TGTGCCTGGAGTGTGAGGGGGGCCAACTCCTACGAGCAGTACTTC.